This TCR beta chain was captured in a study of cytomegalovirus exposure and HLA in healthy donors. General study results and limits: Analyses of presence/absence relied on an assumption of roughly uniform sequencing depth across donors. Generally TCR sequences proved uncommon, though certain public TCRs appeared in numerous donors. There were some V segments, including TRBV6-2 and TRBV6-3, excluded as indistinguishable.

Concerning this clone itself: Its antigen is not identified.

Germline assignment: CDR1 MNHNS and CDR2 SASEGT. V gave up 6 bases and J gave up 7 bases; unmatched junction bases: 5. The CDR3 is made up of 13 amino acids. Primers: 60 Vbeta forward and 13 Jbeta reverse. Libraries were prepared by immunoSEQ multiplex PCR; TCRdb keeps only in-frame clonotypes and omits some of them. The sample includes 150,000 or so clones, 84% of them seen just once. The chain is built from TRBV6-1 and TRBJ2-1; 8 positions agree with TRBD2. Sequencing was carried out using PBMCs. The source is a man under 40 in good health and CMV-seronegative. The CDR3 spells CASRREGLNEQFF. CDR3 nucleotides: TGTGCCAGCAGACGGGAGGGCCTAAATGAGCAGTTCTTC.